This T cell receptor beta chain was obtained from a study of blood T cells in healthy people across ages. Together with a sample-barcoded 5' primer, a J-beta primer mix was included in a second PCR lasting about 7 to 12 cycles. From the 5' RACE reads, TCRdb called clonotypes with MiXCR, one entry per CDR3 protein. The repertoire holds about 930,000 distinct CDR3 sequences, with 25% to 30% as singletons. This clonotype appeared a few times. Its antigen is as yet unknown. Study-level results: Diversity of TCR beta per million T cells declined in a roughly linear way with age.

V lost 0 bases, J lost 0 bases, and 15 bases lay in between. CDR3 length equals 17 residues. CDR1 LGHDT and CDR2 YNNKEL come from the germline V gene (reference sequence). The same data also contributed to another study, on T cells of mothers and their children. That work adds: In related and unrelated pairs alike, thymic selection shapes TCR recombination output, with inherited differences minor.

The specimen sequenced was blood. The TCR sequence derives from a middle-aged woman in good health. The chain joins TRBV3-1 to TRBJ2-7; D is perhaps TRBD1 (6 bases). CDR3 DNA sequence: TGTGCCAGCAGCCAAGAGTCGGTCGGACAGTTCTCCTACGAGCAGTACTTC. Its translation: CASSQESVGQFSYEQYF.